The 8 T cell receptor beta chains presented below share a single source sample, sequenced in a study of vaccination effects on CD4 cells after COVID-19 (dated by TCRdb to the early 2020s). Libraries were prepared through the immunoSEQ multiplex PCR assay. The table comes from immuneACCESS by way of TCRdb, which keeps in-frame sequences with V and J called. Part of the clones is missing from these tables; in studies checked, under half for an unresolved V gene and the rest for unknown reasons. The sample table contains around 66,000 clones; only one count was recorded for 75% of them. The ten largest clonotypes hold roughly 3.5% of the sample. To identify antigen-specific CD4+ T cell clonotypes by their expansion, the ViraFEST assay first stimulated PBMC with viral peptide pools and then applied TCR sequencing. After less than 13 days of culture, CD4+ T cells were isolated with the EasySep CD4+ T cell isolation kit. Negative nucleocapsid antibody results before and after vaccination confirmed that the healthy vaccine recipients had no prior SARS-CoV-2 infection.

Their antigens are not known. The sample in question was CD4+ T cells from PBMCs cultured with HCoV-OC43 spike peptides, obtained before COVID-19 vaccination. The cell subset or site label for this specimen denotes: HCoV-OC43 spike overlapping peptide pool stimulation. These receptors all stem from a human donor who received a COVID-19 vaccine.

The genes are TRBV2 and TRBJ2-2, with a weak D call TRBD1 (6 bases). Trimming stripped 6 bases from V and 2 bases from J, with 16 bases between. CDR1 is SNHLY and CDR2 is FYNNEI in the germline V gene. CDR3 length: 16 residues. The CDR3 bases are TGTGCCAGCAGGGTAGGGGGAACCATAAACACCGGGGAGCTGTTTTTT. It translates to CASRVGGTINTGELFF.

Only a few counts were recorded for this clone. The rearrangement links TRBV13 to TRBJ1-2, with D uncertain. V lost 6 bases, J lost 7 bases, and 9 bases lay in between. Germline assignment: CDR1 PRHDT and CDR2 FYEKMQ (reference sequence). This CDR3 has 11 amino acids. CDR3 coding DNA: TGTGCCAGCAGTTCCTTGGGTGGCTACACCTTC. This codes for CASSSLGGYTF.

The chain recombines TRBV5-8 with TRBJ2-1; TRBD2 might be the D (6 bases). CDR3 length: 17 amino acids. CDR1 SGHTS and CDR2 YDEGEE come from the germline V gene. V lost 7 bases, J lost 1 base, and 21 bases lay in between. The CDR3: CASPNPPRLVSYNEQFF. CDR3 sequence (DNA): TGTGCCAGCCCTAACCCCCCAAGACTAGTTTCCTACAATGAGCAGTTCTTC.

The V gene is TRBV9, the J gene TRBJ1-4, with D perhaps matching TRBD1 (6 bases). The length of the CDR3 is 16 residues. The germline gives CDR1 SGDLS, CDR2 YYNGEE. The V gene lost 4 bases and the J gene lost 0 bases, with 13 bases spanning the gap. CDR3 sequence reads: CASSTTGRTTNEKLFF. As DNA, the CDR3 is TGTGCCAGCAGCACTACAGGGAGAACAACTAATGAAAAACTGTTTTTT.

The chain uses TRBV3-1 (or the pseudogene TRBV3-2) and TRBJ2-2, with D perhaps given as TRBD1 or TRBD2 (5 bases each). The germline gives CDR1 LGHDT, CDR2 YNNKEL (reference sequence). The CDR3 spans 13 residues. Trimming removed 3 bases at V and 6 bases at J, with 8 bases between. CDR3: CASSHRDPGELFF. CDR3 nucleotide sequence: TGTGCCAGCAGCCACAGGGACCCCGGGGAGCTGTTTTTT.

This clone was found once. The rearrangement uses TRBV27 and TRBJ1-1, with D perhaps TRBD1 (5 bases). Germline lookup yields CDR1 MNHEY and CDR2 SMNVEV (reference sequence). CDR3 size: 15 residues. V lost 4 bases and J 0 bases, leaving 12 bases between the germline ends. This chain's CDR3 is CASSSAPGLNTEAFF. In DNA, the CDR3 is TGTGCCAGCAGTTCTGCCCCGGGGCTGAACACTGAAGCTTTCTTT.

V gene TRBV18 combines with J gene TRBJ2-2; perhaps TRBD1 as D (6 bases). This CDR3 contains 16 residues. V was cut by 4 bases and J by 1 base, with 13 bases left in between. The germline CDR1 and CDR2 sequences are KGHSH and LQKENI. The CDR3 nucleotides are TGTGCCAGCTCACGCAACGGACAGCTGAACACCGGGGAGCTGTTTTTT. Its translation: CASSRNGQLNTGELFF.

This chain connects TRBV5-5 to TRBJ2-6; 9 nucleotides line up with TRBD1. CDR1 is SGHKS and CDR2 is YYEKEE in the germline V gene (reference sequence). The CDR3 sequence is 17 residues long. The trim removed 3 bases at V and 1 base at J, leaving 5 bases unmatched. CDR3 protein: CASSSRTGDSGANVLTF. DNA for the CDR3: TGTGCCAGCAGCTCCCGGACAGGGGATTCTGGGGCCAACGTCCTGACTTTC.